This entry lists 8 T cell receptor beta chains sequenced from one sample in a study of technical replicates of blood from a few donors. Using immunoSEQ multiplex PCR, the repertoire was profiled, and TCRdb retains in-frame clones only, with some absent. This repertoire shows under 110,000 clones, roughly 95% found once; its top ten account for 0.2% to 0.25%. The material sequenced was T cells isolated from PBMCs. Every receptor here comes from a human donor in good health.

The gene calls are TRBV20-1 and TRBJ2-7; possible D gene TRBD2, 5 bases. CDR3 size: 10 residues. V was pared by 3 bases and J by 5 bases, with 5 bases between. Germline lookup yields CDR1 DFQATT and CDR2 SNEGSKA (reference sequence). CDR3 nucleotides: TGCAGTGCTAGCGGGAACGAGCAGTACTTC. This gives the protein CSASGNEQYF.

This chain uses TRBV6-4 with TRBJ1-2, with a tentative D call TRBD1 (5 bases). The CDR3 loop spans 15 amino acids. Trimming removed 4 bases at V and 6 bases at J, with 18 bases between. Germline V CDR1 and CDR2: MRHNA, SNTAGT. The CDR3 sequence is CASSAEGLGGDGYTF. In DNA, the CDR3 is TGTGCCAGCAGTGCCGAGGGGTTGGGAGGTGATGGCTACACCTTC.

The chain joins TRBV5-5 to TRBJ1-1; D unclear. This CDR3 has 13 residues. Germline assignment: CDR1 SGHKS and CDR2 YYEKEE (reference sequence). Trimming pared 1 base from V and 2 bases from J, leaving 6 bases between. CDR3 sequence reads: CASSLSLNTEAFF. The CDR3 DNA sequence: TGTGCCAGCAGCTTGTCACTTAACACTGAAGCTTTCTTT.

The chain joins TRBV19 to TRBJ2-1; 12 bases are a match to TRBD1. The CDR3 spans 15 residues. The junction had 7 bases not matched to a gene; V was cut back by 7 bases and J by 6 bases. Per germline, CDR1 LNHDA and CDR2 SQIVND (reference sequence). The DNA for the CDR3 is TGTGCCAGTATTCGGGACAGGGGGCCCCTCAATGAGCAGTTCTTC. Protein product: CASIRDRGPLNEQFF.

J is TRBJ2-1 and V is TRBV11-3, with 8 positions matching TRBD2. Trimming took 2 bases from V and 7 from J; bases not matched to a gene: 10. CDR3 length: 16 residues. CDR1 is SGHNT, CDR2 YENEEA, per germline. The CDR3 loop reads CASSLTGVSGMNEQFF. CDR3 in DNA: TGTGCCAGCAGCTTAACCGGGGTTAGCGGGATGAATGAGCAGTTCTTC.

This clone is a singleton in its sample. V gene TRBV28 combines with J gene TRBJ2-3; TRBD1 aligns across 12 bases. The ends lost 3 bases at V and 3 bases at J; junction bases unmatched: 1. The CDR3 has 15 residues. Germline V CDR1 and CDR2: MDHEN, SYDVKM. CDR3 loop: CASSLGQGATDTQYF. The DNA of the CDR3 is TGTGCCAGCAGTTTGGGACAGGGGGCAACAGATACGCAGTATTTT. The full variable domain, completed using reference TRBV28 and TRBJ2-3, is DVKVTQSSRYLVKRTGEKVFLECVQDMDHENMFWYRQDPGLGLRLIYFSYDVKMKEKGDIPEGYSVSREKKERFSLILESASTNQTSMYLCASSLGQGATDTQYFGPGTRLTVL.

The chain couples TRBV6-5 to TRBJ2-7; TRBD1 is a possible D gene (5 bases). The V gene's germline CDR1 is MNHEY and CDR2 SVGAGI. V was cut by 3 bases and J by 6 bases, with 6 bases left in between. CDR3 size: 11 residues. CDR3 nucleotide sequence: TGTGCCAGCAGTTATCAGGGCGAGCAGTACTTC. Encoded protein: CASSYQGEQYF.

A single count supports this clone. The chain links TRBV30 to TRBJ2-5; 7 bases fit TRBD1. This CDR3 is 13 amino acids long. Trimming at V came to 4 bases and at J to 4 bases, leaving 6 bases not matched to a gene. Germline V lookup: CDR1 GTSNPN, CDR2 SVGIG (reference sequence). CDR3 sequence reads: CAWKQGPGETQYF. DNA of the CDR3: TGTGCCTGGAAACAGGGGCCGGGAGAGACCCAGTACTTC.